This T cell receptor beta chain was sequenced in a study of T-cell memory formation after mild COVID-19. TCRdb reprocessed the 5' RACE reads via MiXCR and lists one record per CDR3 protein. The sample lists 120,000 or so distinct CDR3 sequences; about 17% were seen once. The sequence came from a young man who had mild COVID-19 (a few samples of this study predate the infection). Cell type and time point are not known. Source material: PBMCs or a T cell subset sorted from them (not recorded which).

CDR3 sequence reads: CASSSGRDELFF. The CDR3 DNA sequence: TGTGCCAGCAGTTCCGGCCGGGACGAACTGTTTTTT. The chain employs TRBV6-6 and TRBJ1-4, with D possibly TRBD1 on 5 matching bases. Germline V gene sequence: CDR1 MNHNY, CDR2 SVGAGI (reference sequence). Trimming left V 4 bases short and J 12 bases short, with 12 bases between. This CDR3 spans 12 amino acids.